Shown below are 23 T cell receptor beta chains from a single sample sequenced in a study of blood T cell repertoires in COVID-19. Repertoires were generated with immunoSEQ multiplex PCR, while TCRdb's copy carries only in-frame clones and drops some. The top ten hold around 7.2% of the sample, which has tens of thousands of clones, around 86% seen once. The sample taken for sequencing was peripheral blood. The receptors were sampled from a man aged 70 or older with active COVID-19.

CDR3 protein: CASSYGRGRHSYNEQFF. DNA of the CDR3: TGTGCCAGCAGTTACGGAAGGGGGCGTCATTCCTACAATGAGCAGTTCTTC. The chain joins TRBV11-2 to TRBJ2-1; 7 positions agree with TRBD1. This CDR3 has 17 amino acids. J gave up 1 base and V 6 bases, and 12 bases lay outside the gene matches. Looked up from germline, CDR1 is SGHAT and CDR2 is FQNNGV. The full variable domain, with the rest looked up from reference TRBV11-2 and TRBJ2-1, is EAGVAQSPRYKIIEKRQSVAFWCNPISGHATLYWYQQILGQGPKLLIQFQNNGVVDDSQLPKDRFSAERLKGVDSTLKIQPAKLEDSAVYLCASSYGRGRHSYNEQFFGPGTRLTVL.

The V call is TRBV28, the J call TRBJ1-2; 7 bases fit TRBD1. V was pared by 5 bases and J by 3 bases, with 15 bases of the junction left unmatched. This CDR3 contains 17 residues. Per germline, CDR1 MDHEN and CDR2 SYDVKM. The CDR3: CASSPAVLGQTYYGYTF. The CDR3 bases are TGTGCCAGCAGTCCGGCCGTTTTGGGACAGACATACTATGGCTACACCTTC.

V usage is TRBV27 and J usage is TRBJ2-5; 8 bases are a match to TRBD2. Germline assignment: CDR1 MNHEY and CDR2 SMNVEV (reference sequence). This CDR3 is 14 amino acids long. V shed 3 bases, J shed 3 bases, and the junction held 3 bases outside the gene matches. As DNA, the CDR3 is TGTGCCAGCAGTTTTCTTAGCGGGGAAGAGACCCAGTACTTC. Translation: CASSFLSGEETQYF.

The chain uses TRBV30 and TRBJ2-3; D perhaps matches TRBD1 (6 bases). The length of the CDR3 is 11 residues. Germline loops: CDR1 GTSNPN, CDR2 SVGIG (reference sequence). Trimming took off 4 bases at V and 5 bases at J, with 7 bases between the two ends. The CDR3 nucleotides read TGTGCCTGGACAGGGGTAGATACGCAGTATTTT. It codes for CAWTGVDTQYF.

The V call is TRBV5-6, the J call TRBJ1-5, with unresolved D. CDR1 is SGHDT and CDR2 is YYEEEE in the germline V gene. Trimming stripped 7 bases from V and 0 bases from J, with 14 bases between. This CDR3 spans 15 amino acids. The CDR3 here is CASATGGYSNQPQHF. CDR3 DNA: TGTGCCAGCGCCACGGGCGGGTATAGCAATCAGCCCCAGCATTTT.

This rearrangement joins TRBV27 to TRBJ2-4, with 9 nucleotides matching TRBD2. Looked up from germline, CDR1 is MNHEY and CDR2 is SMNVEV (reference sequence). The V segment lost 6 bases and the J segment 0 bases; nucleotides outside the gene matches: 12. This CDR3 has 18 amino acids. The CDR3 protein is CASRTGGGGASAKNIQYF. The DNA for the CDR3 is TGTGCCAGCAGGACTGGAGGCGGGGGGGCCTCAGCCAAAAACATTCAGTACTTC.

DNA of the CDR3: TGTGCCAGCAGCCGGGACACCAGCTCCTACGAGCAGTACTTC. Residues: CASSRDTSSYEQYF. V is TRBV9 and J is TRBJ2-7; D perhaps matches TRBD1 (6 bases). CDR3 length: 14 residues. Trimming shortened V by 4 bases and J by 0 bases, and 11 bases separated the two germline ends. Germline lookup yields CDR1 SGDLS and CDR2 YYNGEE. Looking up the rest from reference TRBV9 and TRBJ2-7 gives the full variable domain: DSGVTQTPKHLITATGQRVTLRCSPRSGDLSVYWYQQSLDQGLQFLIQYYNGEERAKGNILERFSAQQFPDLHSELNLSSLELGDSALYFCASSRDTSSYEQYFGPGTRLTVT.

This chain uses TRBV19 with TRBJ1-1; a weak D match, TRBD1 (5 bases). The germline V gene has CDR1 LNHDA and CDR2 SQIVND (reference sequence). The length of the CDR3 is 15 residues. The V and J ends lost 5 bases and 1 base respectively, with 14 bases between them. CDR3 sequence reads: CASSPLGGRNTEAFF. The CDR3 region has the DNA TGTGCCAGTAGTCCCCTGGGGGGACGGAACACTGAAGCTTTCTTT.

V and J are TRBV10-3 and TRBJ2-3; maybe TRBD1 (6 bases). Germline values: CDR1 ENHRY, CDR2 SYGVKD. CDR3 length: 18 residues. V lost 0 bases, J lost 0 bases, and 16 bases lay in between. DNA for the CDR3: TGTGCCATCAGTGAGTCAGGGACACTCATTTCTAGCACAGATACGCAGTATTTT. Protein product: CAISESGTLISSTDTQYF.

The chain links TRBV5-1 to TRBJ2-3; a weak D match, TRBD2 (6 bases). The CDR3 totals 15 residues. With 4 bases removed from V and 0 bases from J, the gap between germline ends came to 12 bases. Germline CDR1 SGHRS, CDR2 YFSETQ. CDR3 bases: TGCGCCAGCAGCGGGACCGGGGGAAGCACAGATACGCAGTATTTT. This translates into CASSGTGGSTDTQYF.

This sequence joins TRBV3-1 (or the pseudogene TRBV3-2) and TRBJ2-7; TRBD2 is a possible D gene (5 bases). The CDR3 extends over 13 amino acids. The germline CDR1 and CDR2 sequences are LGHDT and YNNKEL (reference sequence). V dropped 7 bases and J dropped 2 bases, with 12 bases sitting between them. Written as DNA, the CDR3 is TGTGCCAGCACCAGACTATATCCCTACGAGCAGTACTTC. Translation gives CASTRLYPYEQYF.

The genes are TRBV13 and TRBJ2-5; TRBD2 matches at 7 bases. Germline V lookup: CDR1 PRHDT, CDR2 FYEKMQ (reference sequence). J lost 4 bases, V lost 0 bases, and 5 bases had no gene match. CDR3 length: 15 amino acids. CDR3 sequence reads: CASSLGLTSRETQYF. The CDR3 region has the DNA TGTGCCAGCAGCTTAGGCCTGACTAGCCGAGAGACCCAGTACTTC.

The rearrangement uses TRBV24-1 and TRBJ2-5, with D perhaps TRBD1 (5 bases). Germline V lookup: CDR1 KGHDR, CDR2 SFDVKD. CDR3 length: 13 residues. V lost 5 bases to trimming and J lost 7 bases, with 13 bases between them. The CDR3 bases are TGTGCCACCAGTGTCAGGCAGGGCGGGACCCAGTACTTC. Translated, it gives CATSVRQGGTQYF.

V gene TRBV4-3 combines with J gene TRBJ1-1; D uncertain. Germline V gives CDR1 LGHNA, CDR2 YSLEER. With 0 bases removed from V and 4 bases from J, the gap between germline ends came to 15 bases. The CDR3 has 16 amino acids. The chain's CDR3 is CASSQDLVVGTTEAFF. CDR3 sequence (DNA): TGCGCCAGCAGCCAAGATTTGGTGGTCGGTACCACTGAAGCTTTCTTT.

The V call is TRBV7-2, the J call TRBJ1-2; possible D gene TRBD1, 6 bases. Per the germline V gene, CDR1 is SGHTA and CDR2 is FQGNSA. V was clipped by 1 base and J by 5 bases, with 11 bases between them. This CDR3 contains 14 residues. The CDR3: CASSLDRASYGYTF. CDR3 DNA sequence: TGTGCCAGCAGCTTAGACAGGGCGTCTTATGGCTACACCTTC.

This clone was seen a handful of times. The chain uses TRBV28 and TRBJ1-5; the match to TRBD1 covers 11 bases. CDR3 length equals 17 residues. CDR1 and CDR2 (germline): MDHEN, SYDVKM. The V segment lost 6 bases and the J segment 2 bases; nucleotides outside the gene matches: 9. The DNA of the CDR3 is TGTGCCAGCAGACCCGGACAGGGGGCAAGTGGCAATCAGCCCCAGCATTTT. This gives the protein CASRPGQGASGNQPQHF.

The gene calls are TRBV19 and TRBJ2-7; unclear D gene. This CDR3 region has 13 residues. Trimming pared 6 bases from V and 2 bases from J, leaving 11 bases between. Germline CDR1 LNHDA, CDR2 SQIVND (reference sequence). CDR3: CASRNTVTYEQYF. The CDR3 DNA sequence: TGTGCCAGTAGGAACACCGTAACCTACGAGCAGTACTTC.

This clone has only one observation. V usage is TRBV5-5 and J usage is TRBJ1-1, with D possibly TRBD1 on 6 matching bases. This CDR3 is built from 14 residues. CDR1 is SGHKS, CDR2 YYEKEE, per germline (reference sequence). Trimming pared 5 bases from V and 0 bases from J, leaving 11 bases between. The CDR3 coding sequence is TGTGCCAGCAGTGACAGGATACTGAACACTGAAGCTTTCTTT. Residues: CASSDRILNTEAFF.

The CDR3 spells CASSPRRNSNQPQHF. The CDR3 DNA follows: TGTGCCAGCAGCCCACGGAGGAATAGCAATCAGCCCCAGCATTTT. The genes are TRBV7-8 and TRBJ1-5, with unresolved D. This CDR3 is 15 amino acids long. Germline lookup yields CDR1 SGHVS and CDR2 FQNEAQ. V lost 5 bases and J lost 0, with 11 bases in between.

This clone appeared a single time. The chain is built from TRBV7-2 and TRBJ2-1; 8 bases are a match to TRBD1. The CDR3 length is 18 residues. V dropped 1 base and J dropped 0; count of bases not matched to a gene: 8. Germline lookup yields CDR1 SGHTA and CDR2 FQGNSA. CDR3 in amino acids: CASSLVLQGGTSYNEQFF. Written as DNA, the CDR3 is TGTGCCAGCAGCTTAGTATTACAGGGGGGCACCTCCTACAATGAGCAGTTCTTC.

The rearrangement links TRBV4-1 to TRBJ1-1; 9 nucleotides line up with TRBD1. CDR3 length: 15 amino acids. The V gene's germline CDR1 is MGHRA and CDR2 YSYEKL. After removal of 0 bases from V and 7 bases from J, the junction contained 6 bases not matched to a gene. CDR3 sequence reads: CASSQDNRGQGEAFF. In nucleotides, the CDR3 is TGCGCCAGCAGCCAAGACAACAGGGGGCAAGGTGAAGCTTTCTTT.

The chain links TRBV18 to TRBJ1-1, with 7 bases fitting TRBD1. Germline V gene lookup returns CDR1 KGHSH and CDR2 LQKENI. The CDR3 covers 13 residues. The V and J ends lost 6 bases and 7 bases, in that order; junction bases with no gene match: 8. The CDR3 spells CASSQGQTLEAFF. The CDR3 DNA reads TGTGCCAGCTCGCAGGGACAGACGCTTGAAGCTTTCTTT.

The chain couples TRBV6-5 to TRBJ1-5; 7 bases fit TRBD1. The V and J ends lost 2 bases and 2 bases, in that order; junction bases with no gene match: 6. The CDR3 loop spans 16 amino acids. CDR1 MNHEY and CDR2 SVGAGI come from the germline V gene. The CDR3 reads CASSYALGQGNQPQHF. The DNA for the CDR3 is TGTGCCAGCAGTTACGCCCTAGGACAGGGCAATCAGCCCCAGCATTTT.